A selection of T cell receptor beta chains follows, all from one sample in a study of CD8+CD57+ T cells in acquired aplastic anemia. A single record per CDR3 protein comes from TCRdb applying MiXCR to the reads. The sample has 150,000 to 200,000 distinct CDR3 sequences; around 50% are singletons. Input material: sorted CD4+, CD8+, or CD8+CD57+ T cells (not recorded which) from PBMCs. Receptors originate from a human donor with aplastic anemia. CDR3s include the opening cysteine and the closing phenylalanine or tryptophan. D genes are given only for firm matches. Rows give clone size only sometimes, using once, few, many, or a class for an expanded clone.

length	J	V	D	size	CDR3	DNA
12	TRBJ2-7	TRBV7-9	.	.	CASSDTAYEQYF	TGCGCCAGCAGTGATACCGCCTACGAGCAGTACTTC
14	TRBJ1-4	TRBV10-3	.	many	CAISERTENEKLFF	TGTGCCATCAGTGAGCGGACAGAGAATGAAAAACTGTTTTTT
15	TRBJ1-1	TRBV14	.	once	CASSQETGGNTEAFF	TGTGCCAGCAGCCAAGAGACAGGAGGGAACACTGAAGCTTTCTTT
15	TRBJ2-7	TRBV3-1	.	many	CASSQGRASSYEQYF	TGTGCCAGCAGCCAAGGGCGGGCGAGCTCCTACGAGCAGTACTTC
14	TRBJ2-7	TRBV10-2	TRBD2	.	CASSLLSGGYEQYF	TGCGCCAGCAGCCTACTTAGCGGGGGTTACGAGCAGTACTTC
14	TRBJ2-7	TRBV7-8	.	once	CASSLGSGSGEQYF	TGTGCCAGCAGCTTAGGTTCGGGCAGCGGCGAGCAGTACTTC
15	TRBJ2-3	TRBV7-9	TRBD1	once	CASSSGQGDTDTQYF	TGTGCCAGCAGCTCCGGACAGGGGGACACAGATACGCAGTATTTT
12	TRBJ2-7	TRBV7-2	.	many	CASSFTQAKQYF	TGTGCCAGCAGCTTTACCCAGGCCAAGCAGTACTTC
15	TRBJ1-2	TRBV7-2	.	many	CASSLENGGNYGYTF	TGTGCCAGCAGCTTAGAGAACGGGGGTAACTATGGCTACACCTTC
15	TRBJ2-7	TRBV7-2	.	.	CASSLGSSVSYEQYF	TGTGCCAGCAGCTTGGGCTCTAGCGTCTCCTACGAGCAGTACTTC
12	TRBJ2-5	TRBV29-1	.	.	CSAVDGGETQYF	TGCAGCGCGGTAGACGGCGGGGAGACCCAGTACTTC
14	TRBJ2-1	TRBV24-1	.	few	CATSDTTGNNEQFF	TGTGCCACCAGTGACACGACAGGAAACAATGAGCAGTTCTTC
14	TRBJ2-3	TRBV4-1	TRBD2	many	CASSPREGSDTQYF	TGCGCCAGCAGCCCGCGGGAGGGTTCAGATACGCAGTATTTT
15	TRBJ2-1	TRBV28	TRBD2	few	CASSRAGGSYNEQFF	TGTGCCAGCAGTCGAGCGGGGGGCTCCTACAATGAGCAGTTCTTC
16	TRBJ1-4	TRBV11-1	.	once	CASSLAGGILASGLFF	TGTGCCAGCAGCTTAGCGGGTGGGATCCTGGCGAGCGGACTGTTTTTT
15	TRBJ2-1	TRBV24-1	.	.	CATSDSRSGHNEQFF	TGTGCCACCAGTGATTCCCGTAGCGGTCACAATGAGCAGTTCTTC
14	TRBJ2-7	TRBV19	.	.	CAASVGGSSYVQYF	TGTGCAGCCTCGGTGGGGGGCAGCTCCTACGTGCAGTACTTC
11	TRBJ2-3	TRBV7-2	.	few	CASSLKDTQYF	TGTGCCAGCAGCCTGAAAGATACGCAGTATTTT
15	TRBJ1-1	TRBV6-5	TRBD1	many	CASIPGQGGRAEAFF	TGTGCCAGCATTCCGGGACAGGGAGGGAGGGCTGAAGCTTTCTTT
15	TRBJ1-5	TRBV6-1	TRBD1	.	CASSLRQGRDQPQHF	TGTGCCAGCAGTCTACGACAGGGTCGGGATCAGCCCCAGCATTTT
15	TRBJ2-1	TRBV6-1	.	.	CASSEAGGRGNEQFF	TGTGCCAGCAGTGAAGCGGGGGGGCGAGGCAATGAGCAGTTCTTC
14	TRBJ1-5	TRBV2	.	.	CASSPSYSNQPQHF	TGTGCCAGCAGCCCAAGTTATAGCAATCAGCCCCAGCATTTT
13	TRBJ2-7	TRBV2	.	.	CASSGGTSYEQYF	TGTGCCAGCAGTGGCGGGACATCCTACGAGCAGTACTTC
16	TRBJ2-1	TRBV24-1	.	.	CATSDMDGGNDNEQFF	TGTGCCACCAGCGATATGGACGGGGGAAATGACAATGAGCAGTTCTTC
15	TRBJ2-1	TRBV10-3	TRBD1	.	CAISAGQGLYNEQFF	TGTGCCATCAGTGCCGGACAGGGATTATACAATGAGCAGTTCTTC
14	TRBJ2-7	TRBV7-2	.	many	CASSSRTLTYEQYF	TGTGCCAGCAGCTCCCGGACACTGACCTACGAGCAGTACTTC
14	TRBJ2-1	TRBV18	TRBD1	once	CASLLDRGLSEQFF	TGTGCCAGTCTCCTGGACAGGGGGCTCAGTGAGCAGTTCTTC
13	TRBJ2-5	TRBV15	.	once	CATSRDPWEPQYF	TGTGCCACCAGCAGAGATCCCTGGGAGCCCCAGTACTTC
16	TRBJ2-1	TRBV10-3	.	.	CAISSGGYPSYNEQFF	TGTGCCATCAGCTCCGGGGGTTACCCTTCCTACAATGAGCAGTTCTTC
12	TRBJ2-7	TRBV20-1	TRBD2	.	CSARVLAGEQYF	TGCAGTGCTAGAGTCCTAGCGGGGGAGCAGTACTTC
18	TRBJ2-3	TRBV7-9	TRBD2	many	CASSDRRRTSGGPDTQYF	TGTGCCAGCAGCGATCGGCGGAGGACTAGCGGGGGGCCTGATACGCAGTATTTT
17	TRBJ2-5	TRBV2	TRBD2	many	CATRERTSGGARETQYF	TGTGCCACCCGAGAGAGGACTAGCGGGGGGGCCCGGGAGACCCAGTACTTC
15	TRBJ1-1	TRBV15	TRBD1	.	CATSREGQGDTEAFF	TGTGCCACCAGCAGGGAGGGACAGGGGGACACTGAAGCTTTCTTT
14	TRBJ1-2	TRBV10-3	TRBD1	.	CAISSIQGADGYTF	TGTGCCATCAGCTCCATACAGGGGGCAGATGGCTACACCTTC
12	TRBJ2-7	TRBV10-2	TRBD1	.	CASMGDSYEQYF	TGCGCCAGCATGGGGGACAGCTACGAGCAGTACTTC
15	TRBJ1-1	TRBV6-6	TRBD1	.	CASSYRQGAITEAFF	TGTGCCAGCAGTTACCGACAGGGGGCTATCACTGAAGCTTTCTTT
14	TRBJ1-1	TRBV6-1	TRBD1	.	CASRSIRDSTEAFF	TGTGCCAGCAGGTCGATCCGGGACAGCACTGAAGCTTTCTTT
16	TRBJ1-4	TRBV7-6	.	many	CASSLLGGAEGEKLFF	TGTGCCAGCAGCCTACTCGGGGGGGCCGAAGGGGAAAAACTGTTTTTT
14	TRBJ2-3	TRBV10-3	.	once	CAISGANGGDTQYF	TGTGCCATCAGTGGGGCGAATGGGGGAGATACGCAGTATTTT
17	TRBJ1-4	TRBV28	.	few	CASISSTGSITNEKLFF	TGTGCCAGCATCTCTTCGACAGGCAGTATAACTAATGAAAAACTGTTTTTT
16	TRBJ2-5	TRBV7-6	.	.	CASSPTQGYVGRTQYF	TGTGCCAGCAGCCCAACGCAGGGTTATGTCGGGCGGACCCAGTACTTC
16	TRBJ1-4	TRBV4-1	.	few	CASSQRQVEILEKLFF	TGCGCCAGCAGCCAGAGACAGGTCGAGATTTTGGAAAAACTGTTTTTT
15	TRBJ1-2	TRBV5-1	TRBD1	.	CASSLRDSPNYGYTF	TGCGCCAGCAGCCTACGGGACAGCCCTAACTATGGCTACACCTTC
17	TRBJ2-3	TRBV6-1	TRBD2	few	CASRSFNAGGRRDTQYF	TGTGCCAGCAGGTCCTTTAACGCGGGGGGACGGAGAGATACGCAGTATTTT
12	TRBJ2-7	TRBV5-4	.	.	CASSLSLDEQYF	TGTGCCAGCAGCTTATCCCTGGACGAGCAGTACTTC
14	TRBJ2-7	TRBV5-4	TRBD2	.	CASSQGTSGYGQYF	TGTGCCAGCAGCCAAGGGACTAGCGGATACGGGCAGTACTTC
16	TRBJ1-2	TRBV6-1	TRBD1	many	CASRRWDSQRNYGYTF	TGTGCCAGCCGCAGGTGGGACAGCCAAAGGAACTATGGCTACACCTTC
15	TRBJ2-3	TRBV5-1	TRBD2	many	CASSLAGGGTDTQYF	TGTGCCAGCAGCTTGGCTGGGGGGGGGACAGATACGCAGTATTTT
15	TRBJ1-1	TRBV5-5	.	once	CASSFRTEMNTEAFF	TGTGCCAGCAGCTTCCGGACAGAGATGAACACTGAAGCTTTCTTT
15	TRBJ2-3	TRBV7-3	TRBD2	.	CASSLRGGSTDTQYF	TGTGCCAGCAGCTTACGGGGAGGGAGCACAGATACGCAGTATTTT
14	TRBJ1-1	TRBV19	.	many	CASSIGGLNTEAFF	TGTGCCAGTAGTATCGGGGGACTCAACACTGAAGCTTTCTTT
14	TRBJ2-3	TRBV7-3	TRBD1	.	CASRRTGTTDTQYF	TGTGCCAGTAGGAGGACAGGGACCACAGATACGCAGTATTTT
13	TRBJ2-7	TRBV2	.	once	CASSDGTHYEQYF	TGTGCCAGCAGCGACGGGACCCACTACGAGCAGTACTTC
15	TRBJ1-2	TRBV12-3/TRBV12-4	TRBD1	many	CASSWGGQGDYGYTF	TGTGCCAGCAGTTGGGGCGGACAGGGCGACTATGGCTACACCTTC
13	TRBJ1-2	TRBV30	.	few	CALQSVVDYGYTF	TGTGCCCTACAATCGGTAGTGGACTATGGCTACACCTTC
14	TRBJ2-5	TRBV7-2	.	.	CASSPESALETQYF	TGTGCCAGCAGCCCAGAGTCAGCACTAGAGACCCAGTACTTC
15	TRBJ2-7	TRBV12-3/TRBV12-4	.	many	CASRLGGITPYEQYF	TGTGCCAGCAGATTGGGTGGGATCACCCCCTACGAGCAGTACTTC